This T cell receptor (beta chain) is drawn from a study of tumor-infiltrating lymphocytes in localized non-small cell lung cancer. Study information: Tumor tissue and non-adjacent uninvolved lung came from each patient. Study-wide results and caveats: Different pieces of the same tissue were used for each assay. No link was found between tumor T-cell fraction and recurrence-free survival. Only some patients had TCR sequencing, depending on available tissue.

To note about this clone: Its target is not known.

Per germline, CDR1 SGHDT and CDR2 YYEEEE. This CDR3 has 12 amino acids. V was trimmed by 0 bases and J by 6 bases, leaving 6 bases between them. TCRdb's copy holds only in-frame clones and misses some; the assay was immunoSEQ multiplex PCR. Here the sample spans 15,000 to 20,000 clones, 55% to 80% being singletons. Sequencing used lung tumor tissue. This receptor was taken from a human donor with non-small cell lung cancer. V and J are TRBV5-6 and TRBJ2-5; D not resolved. The chain's CDR3 is CASSLALKTQYF. The CDR3, as DNA: TGTGCCAGCAGCTTGGCCTTGAAGACCCAGTACTTC.